This TCR beta chain was recovered during a study of cytotoxic CD8 clonotypes in ibrutinib-treated CLL. Study background: Among the patients, around ten presented as relapsed/refractory and around 15 as treatment-naive; fewer than 18 showed unmutated IGHV.

Profiling relied on immunoSEQ multiplex PCR, and the TCRdb table lists in-frame clones only, not all of them. The sample lists 100,000 or so clones, about 58% occurring once. Trimming stripped 1 base from V and 8 bases from J, with 18 bases between. The CDR3 is 15 amino acids. CDR1 and CDR2 from the germline V gene are SGHRS and YFSETQ. The source was PBMCs, collected after 24 months of ibrutinib treatment. The TCR was taken from a human donor with chronic lymphocytic leukemia. The chain uses TRBV5-1 and TRBJ1-2; possibly TRBD1 for D (5 bases). CDR3 region: CASSLRQGGLGGYTF. CDR3 in DNA: TGCGCCAGCAGCTTGCGGCAGGGAGGGTTAGGGGGCTACACCTTC.